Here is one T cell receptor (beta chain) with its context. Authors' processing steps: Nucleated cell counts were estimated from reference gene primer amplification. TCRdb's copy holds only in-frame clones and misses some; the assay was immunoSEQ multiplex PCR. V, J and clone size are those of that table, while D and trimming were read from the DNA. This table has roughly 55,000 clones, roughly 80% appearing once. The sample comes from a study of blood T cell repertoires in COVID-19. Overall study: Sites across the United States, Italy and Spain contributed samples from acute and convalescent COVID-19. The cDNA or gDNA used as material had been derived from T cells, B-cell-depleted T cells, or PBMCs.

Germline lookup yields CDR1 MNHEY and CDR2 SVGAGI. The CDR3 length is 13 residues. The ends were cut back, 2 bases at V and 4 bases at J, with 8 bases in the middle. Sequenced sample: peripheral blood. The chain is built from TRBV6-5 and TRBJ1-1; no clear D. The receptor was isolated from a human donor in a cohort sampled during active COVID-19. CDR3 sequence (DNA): TGTGCCAGCAGTTACGGCCAGGCCACTGAAGCTTTCTTT. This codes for CASSYGQATEAFF.